Shown below are 26 T cell receptor beta chains from a single sample sequenced in a study of blood T cell repertoires in COVID-19. The table came from immunoSEQ multiplex PCR; TCRdb's copy has only in-frame clones and leaves some out. The sample includes some 70,000 clones, 65% to 85% of them seen just once. Specimen: peripheral blood. Source of these receptors: a man aged 50 or older with COVID-19, enrolled during active disease.

The rearrangement joins TRBV6-6 to TRBJ2-3; TRBD2 is a possible D gene (5 bases). CDR1 and CDR2 from the germline V gene are MNHNY and SVGAGI (reference sequence). Between the trimmed V and J ends, which lost 5 bases and 2 bases, there was a span of 14 bases. The length of the CDR3 is 15 residues. As DNA, the CDR3 is TGTGCCAGCAGTCGGTGGGAGAGGAACACAGATACGCAGTATTTT. As protein: CASSRWERNTDTQYF.

This chain uses TRBV18 with TRBJ2-2; maybe TRBD1 (5 bases). V was cut by 2 bases and J by 4 bases, with 14 bases left in between. This CDR3 is built from 16 residues. Germline V gene sequence: CDR1 KGHSH, CDR2 LQKENI. CDR3 loop: CASSPWEGAGTGELFF. CDR3 nucleotide sequence: TGTGCCAGCTCACCATGGGAAGGGGCTGGCACCGGGGAGCTGTTTTTT.

V usage is TRBV5-1 and J usage is TRBJ2-4; tentatively, D is TRBD1 (6 bases). Per the germline V gene, CDR1 is SGHRS and CDR2 is YFSETQ. The CDR3 runs to 13 residues. V dropped 0 bases and J dropped 5 bases, with 6 bases sitting between them. CDR3 amino acids: CASSLEGENIQYF. The CDR3 coding sequence is TGCGCCAGCAGCTTGGAGGGGGAAAACATTCAGTACTTC.

The rearrangement joins TRBV28 to TRBJ1-4; a possible D gene is TRBD1 (6 bases). With 5 bases removed from V and 2 bases from J, the gap between germline ends came to 21 bases. CDR1 and CDR2 (germline): MDHEN, SYDVKM. This CDR3 is 18 amino acids long. CDR3 amino acids: CASSGGSPNWGTNEKLFF. The CDR3 DNA is TGTGCCAGCAGTGGGGGCTCGCCCAATTGGGGCACTAATGAAAAACTGTTTTTT.

CDR3 residues: CASSLTAASQETQYF. CDR3 nucleotide sequence: TGTGCCAGCAGCTTGACAGCCGCTTCTCAAGAGACCCAGTACTTC. The genes are TRBV7-2 and TRBJ2-5; a possible D gene is TRBD1 (5 bases). The CDR3 extends over 15 amino acids. The germline V gene encodes CDR1 SGHTA and CDR2 FQGNSA. Trimming left V 3 bases short and J 2 bases short, with 13 bases between.

The DNA of the CDR3 is TGTGCCATCAGACAGGGCTTTAATCTAAACACCATATATTTT. It codes for CAIRQGFNLNTIYF. The chain joins TRBV10-3 to TRBJ1-3; tentatively, D is TRBD1 (6 bases). The V and J ends lost 6 bases and 6 bases respectively, with 15 bases between them. Germline V gene sequence: CDR1 ENHRY, CDR2 SYGVKD. This CDR3 spans 14 amino acids.

The chain links TRBV6-6 to TRBJ2-1; no clear D gene. The V gene lost 6 bases and the J gene lost 7 bases, with 7 bases spanning the gap. This CDR3 comprises 11 residues. Germline CDR1 and CDR2: MNHNY and SVGAGI (reference sequence). The CDR3 DNA sequence: TGTGCCAGCAGCGGTTTGAATGAGCAGTTCTTC. Translated, it gives CASSGLNEQFF.

This rearrangement joins TRBV28 to TRBJ2-4; D gene ambiguous. The CDR3 is 13 amino acids. V dropped 2 bases and J dropped 0 bases, with 2 bases sitting between them. In germline, CDR1 is MDHEN, CDR2 SYDVKM. CDR3 loop: CASSLLAKNIQYF. In DNA, the CDR3 is TGTGCCAGCAGTTTACTAGCCAAAAACATTCAGTACTTC.

This clone is a singleton in its sample. The gene calls are TRBV19 and TRBJ1-5; D may be TRBD1 (5 bases). With 4 bases removed from V and 3 bases from J, the gap between germline ends came to 16 bases. This CDR3 contains 16 residues. CDR1 is LNHDA, CDR2 SQIVND, per germline (reference sequence). The CDR3 DNA reads TGTGCCAGTAGTACCCCAATAAGGGGTAACAATCAGCCCCAGCATTTT. Its protein product is CASSTPIRGNNQPQHF. Using reference TRBV19 and TRBJ1-5 for the parts outside the CDR3, the full variable domain is DGGITQSPKYLFRKEGQNVTLSCEQNLNHDAMYWYRQDPGQGLRLIYYSQIVNDFQKGDIAEGYSVSREKKESFPLTVTSAQKNPTAFYLCASSTPIRGNNQPQHFGDGTRLSIL.

The genes are TRBV28 and TRBJ1-5; D ambiguous. This CDR3 has 13 residues. CDR1 is MDHEN, CDR2 SYDVKM, per germline. Trimming removed 1 base at V and 6 bases at J, with 7 bases between. CDR3 residues: CASSLLAGQPQHF. CDR3 bases: TGTGCCAGCAGTTTATTGGCGGGTCAGCCCCAGCATTTT.

V usage is TRBV7-2 and J usage is TRBJ2-7; the D gene is possibly TRBD1 (6 bases). CDR1 is SGHTA, CDR2 FQGNSA, per germline. The CDR3 loop spans 15 amino acids. The V gene lost 7 bases and the J gene lost 7 bases, with 23 bases spanning the gap. In nucleotides, the CDR3 is TGTGCCAGCACCCTTAGGGATGACAGGTCTCTTGAGCAGTACTTC. Protein sequence: CASTLRDDRSLEQYF.

This clone has only one observation. The rearrangement uses TRBV19 and TRBJ2-7; 8 nucleotides agree with TRBD1. The V gene's germline CDR1 is LNHDA and CDR2 SQIVND (reference sequence). V lost 4 bases, J lost 2 bases, and 7 bases stayed unmatched. The CDR3 spans 15 residues. The CDR3, as DNA: TGTGCCAGTAGTAAAACCCGGACAGGGACCTACGAGCAGTACTTC. This gives the protein CASSKTRTGTYEQYF.

The chain combines TRBV27 with TRBJ2-1; possible D gene TRBD2, 5 bases. CDR1 and CDR2 (germline): MNHEY, SMNVEV (reference sequence). V was clipped by 5 bases and J by 8 bases, with 19 bases between them. The CDR3 loop spans 15 amino acids. CDR3 region: CASSPGNSLSHEQFF. CDR3 coding DNA: TGTGCCAGCAGTCCCGGGAACAGCCTGTCCCATGAGCAGTTCTTC.

The chain carries TRBV6-5 and TRBJ1-5; the D is unclear. V lost 4 bases and J 0 bases, leaving 10 bases between the germline ends. Germline V gene data show CDR1 as MNHEY and CDR2 as SVGAGI. The CDR3 consists of 15 residues. The CDR3 region has the DNA TGTGCCAGCAGTTGGGCAGACTATAGCAATCAGCCCCAGCATTTT. It translates to CASSWADYSNQPQHF.

The J gene is TRBJ1-1, the V gene TRBV3-1 (or the pseudogene TRBV3-2); TRBD1 matches at 10 bases. Germline V gene lookup returns CDR1 LGHDT and CDR2 YNNKEL (reference sequence). The CDR3 is 16 residues long. After removal of 3 bases from V and 4 bases from J, the junction contained 8 bases not matched to a gene. The CDR3 spells CASSHRQGARGTEAFF. In nucleotides, the CDR3 is TGTGCCAGCAGCCATCGACAGGGGGCGCGCGGCACTGAAGCTTTCTTT.

The genes are TRBV3-1 (or the pseudogene TRBV3-2) and TRBJ2-3, with TRBD2 matching over 8 bases. CDR1 is LGHDT, CDR2 YNNKEL, per germline (reference sequence). V dropped 4 bases and J dropped 4; count of bases not matched to a gene: 13. The CDR3 runs to 17 residues. CDR3 amino acids: CASSPTGSGSGADTQYF. CDR3 nucleotide sequence: TGTGCCAGCAGCCCCACCGGGAGCGGGAGCGGTGCAGATACGCAGTATTTT.

The chain uses TRBV19 and TRBJ2-3; TRBD2 matches 8 bases. This CDR3 has 20 residues. CDR1 is LNHDA and CDR2 is SQIVND in the germline V gene (reference sequence). The ends lost 3 bases at V and 3 bases at J; junction bases unmatched: 20. CDR3 in amino acids: CASSIGQRGVAGTLTDTQYF. Written as DNA, the CDR3 is TGTGCCAGTAGTATCGGACAGCGCGGAGTAGCGGGGACACTGACAGATACGCAGTATTTT.

The chain employs TRBV10-3 and TRBJ1-1; 12 bases align to TRBD1. The V and J ends lost 3 bases and 7 bases, in that order; junction bases with no gene match: 9. The CDR3 loop spans 16 amino acids. Looked up from germline, CDR1 is ENHRY and CDR2 is SYGVKD. In DNA form, the CDR3 reads TGTGCCATCAGTGAACCGGGACAGGGGGCGCGTAATGAAGCTTTCTTT. This gives the protein CAISEPGQGARNEAFF.

The chain joins TRBV3-1 (or the pseudogene TRBV3-2) to TRBJ2-6; perhaps TRBD1 as D (6 bases). CDR1 is LGHDT and CDR2 is YNNKEL in the germline V gene (reference sequence). V lost 2 bases to trimming and J lost 0 bases, with 17 bases between them. The length of the CDR3 is 19 residues. For the CDR3, the DNA is TGTGCCAGCAGCCAACGGGACACCTTAGAAATCTCTGGGGCCAACGTCCTGACTTTC. This gives the protein CASSQRDTLEISGANVLTF.

The chain links TRBV18 to TRBJ2-7, with 10 bases that match TRBD1. Germline loops: CDR1 KGHSH, CDR2 LQKENI. This CDR3 has 12 residues. V trimming: 5 bases; J trimming: 6 bases; junction bases outside the gene matches: 1. CDR3 sequence: CASSGDRGEQYF. DNA for the CDR3: TGTGCCAGCTCAGGGGACAGGGGCGAGCAGTACTTC.

This clone was picked up a small number of times. The chain carries TRBV5-8 and TRBJ1-5; the D gene is possibly TRBD1 (6 bases). Per the germline V gene, CDR1 is SGHTS and CDR2 is YDEGEE. V lost 0 bases, J lost 6 bases, and 13 bases lay in between. The CDR3 length is 15 residues. DNA of the CDR3: TGTGCCAGCAGCTTGGGGCAGGGGTTCGGTCAGCCCCAGCATTTT. This translates into CASSLGQGFGQPQHF.

CDR3 nucleotides: TGTGCCAGCGTTTCTAGCGGGATGGGCGAGCAGTACTTC. Amino acids: CASVSSGMGEQYF. The chain is built from TRBV6-6 and TRBJ2-7; 9 bases map to TRBD2. The CDR3 covers 13 residues. V was clipped by 8 bases and J by 6 bases; unmatched bases: 8. Germline CDR1 reads MNHNY; CDR2 reads SVGAGI (reference sequence).

This clone turned up a few times. In nucleotides, the CDR3 is TGTGCCAGCAGTTTAGCGAGGACAGGGCAGGGGAAAGCTTTCTTT. It is translated as CASSLARTGQGKAFF. V usage is TRBV28 and J usage is TRBJ1-1; 8 bases match TRBD1. There are 15 residues in the CDR3. Trimming cost V 2 bases and J 9 bases; bases outside gene matches: 11. Germline V gene data show CDR1 as MDHEN and CDR2 as SYDVKM.

The genes are TRBV5-1 and TRBJ2-7; the D gene is possibly TRBD1 (5 bases). CDR1 is SGHRS, CDR2 YFSETQ, per germline. V lost 1 base and J lost 2, with 7 bases in between. This CDR3 region has 13 residues. CDR3 region: CASSLQGPYEQYF. As DNA, the CDR3 is TGCGCCAGCAGCTTGCAGGGCCCCTACGAGCAGTACTTC.

The rearrangement links TRBV7-2 to TRBJ2-7; 9 nucleotides agree with TRBD1. The CDR3 length is 14 residues. Germline CDR1 is SGHTA and CDR2 is FQGNSA. Trimming at V came to 5 bases and at J to 7 bases, leaving 9 bases not matched to a gene. In DNA form, the CDR3 reads TGTGCCAGCAGCATTGGACAGGGGAGAAGGGAGCAGTACTTC. It yields the protein CASSIGQGRREQYF.

V and J are TRBV11-3 and TRBJ2-1, with 10 bases that match TRBD2. After removal of 1 base from V and 7 bases from J, the junction contained 4 bases not matched to a gene. This CDR3 is built from 15 residues. Germline-derived CDR1 and CDR2 are SGHNT and YENEEA. As DNA, the CDR3 is TGTGCCAGCAGCTTAGGGGTTAGCGGGAGGAATGAGCAGTTCTTC. Its translation is CASSLGVSGRNEQFF. Drawing the rest from reference TRBV11-3 and TRBJ2-1, the complete variable domain is EAGVVQSPRYKIIEKKQPVAFWCNPISGHNTLYWYLQNLGQGPELLIRYENEEAVDDSQLPKDRFSAERLKGVDSTLKIQPAELGDSAVYLCASSLGVSGRNEQFFGPGTRLTVL.